A selection of T cell receptor beta chains follows, all from one sample in a study of blood T cell repertoires in COVID-19. TCRdb keeps only in-frame clones here, not all; method: immunoSEQ multiplex PCR. This table has about 310,000 clones, around 90% appearing once. The specimen sequenced was PBMCs or T cells enriched from blood (not recorded which). These receptors came from a woman aged 18 to 35 with acute COVID-19. Each CDR3 is given with its conserved first and last residue. The D gene is left open where the match is weak. Clone size, where shown, is once, few, many, or a class for clones that have expanded.

TRBV27,TRBJ1-2,-,-,CASSLTPTGNYGYTF,TGTGCCAGCAGTTTAACCCCAACAGGGAACTATGGCTACACCTTC
TRBV28,TRBJ1-2,-,-,CASSLWIWGDRTPDGYTF,TGTGCCAGCAGTTTATGGATTTGGGGGGACCGCACTCCAGACGGCTACACCTTC
TRBV28,TRBJ1-3,-,-,CASRLQELGNTIYF,TGTGCCAGCAGACTACAGGAACTAGGAAACACCATATATTTT
TRBV6-5,TRBJ2-2,few,-,CASSSGNTGELFF,TGTGCCAGCAGTTCGGGGAACACCGGGGAGCTGTTTTTT
TRBV13,TRBJ2-5,-,-,CASSGSRGTQYF,TGTGCCAGCAGCGGCTCAAGGGGGACCCAGTACTTC
TRBV19,TRBJ1-2,-,TRBD1,CASSSHGTGGYGYTF,TGTGCCAGTAGTTCCCACGGGACAGGAGGCTATGGCTACACCTTC
TRBV21-1,TRBJ2-1,-,-,CASSKYPGTGSYNEQFF,TGTGCCAGCAGCAAATACCCCGGGACAGGCAGCTACAATGAGCAGTTCTTC
TRBV11-2,TRBJ2-2,-,TRBD2,CASSLSPLAGGPAGELFF,TGTGCCAGCAGCCTAAGTCCCCTAGCGGGAGGGCCAGCCGGGGAGCTGTTTTTT
TRBV2,TRBJ2-2,-,TRBD2,CASTGLAGSGELFF,TGTGCCAGCACCGGACTAGCGGGATCCGGGGAGCTGTTTTTT
TRBV7-9,TRBJ2-1,-,TRBD2,CASSPPTSVNEQFF,TGTGCCAGCAGCCCGCCGACTAGCGTCAATGAGCAGTTCTTC
TRBV15,TRBJ1-1,-,-,CATSSTLSTEAFF,TGTGCCACCAGCAGTACCTTGAGCACTGAAGCTTTCTTT
TRBV28,TRBJ1-5,-,-,CASSRDTFSNQPQHF,TGTGCCAGCAGCCGCGACACCTTTAGCAATCAGCCCCAGCATTTT
TRBV28,TRBJ1-4,-,-,CASSLRGSAGWLFF,TGTGCCAGCAGTTTAAGGGGGTCGGCAGGGTGGCTGTTTTTT
TRBV9,TRBJ1-2,-,-,CASAQTNYGYTF,TGTGCCAGCGCACAAACTAACTATGGCTACACCTTC
TRBV2,TRBJ2-1,once,-,CASSDRGLIQQFF,TGTGCCAGCAGTGACAGGGGACTAATCCAGCAGTTCTTC
TRBV24-1,TRBJ1-1,-,TRBD1,CATSGRGQGRGEAFF,TGTGCCACCAGTGGCAGGGGACAGGGGAGGGGTGAAGCTTTCTTT
TRBV11-3,TRBJ2-3,-,-,CASAAGATSTDTQYF,TGTGCCAGCGCGGCGGGCGCTACTAGCACAGATACGCAGTATTTT
TRBV15,TRBJ2-2,-,-,CATSRGHGYTGELFF,TGTGCCACCAGCAGAGGACACGGTTACACCGGGGAGCTGTTTTTT
TRBV19,TRBJ1-3,-,-,CASSRGRAGNTIYF,TGTGCCAGTAGTAGGGGGCGGGCTGGAAACACCATATATTTT
TRBV4-1,TRBJ2-3,-,TRBD2,CASSQVGLAASTDTQYF,TGCGCCAGCAGCCAGGTGGGACTAGCGGCTAGCACAGATACGCAGTATTTT
TRBV27,TRBJ2-2,-,-,CASRPRPGQLTGELFF,TGTGCCAGCAGGCCTAGGCCGGGACAACTAACCGGGGAGCTGTTTTTT
TRBV28,TRBJ2-1,-,TRBD2,CASSLPTGGTSGRLYEQFF,TGTGCCAGCAGTTTACCAACCGGCGGGACTAGCGGGAGGCTGTATGAGCAGTTCTTC
TRBV5-1,TRBJ2-3,-,TRBD2,CASSLGTRFPDTQYF,TGCGCCAGCAGCTTGGGGACTAGGTTCCCAGATACGCAGTATTTT
TRBV11-3,TRBJ2-7,-,-,CASSFTSDKIAVVGSYEQYF,TGTGCCAGCAGTTTTACGTCCGACAAGATAGCGGTGGTTGGCTCCTACGAGCAGTACTTC
TRBV5-1,TRBJ1-4,-,-,CASSLDRVNEKLFF,TGCGCCAGCAGCTTGGACAGGGTGAATGAAAAACTGTTTTTT
TRBV15,TRBJ2-2,-,-,CATSRDPGTGELFF,TGTGCCACCAGCAGAGATCCGGGCACCGGGGAGCTGTTTTTT
TRBV4-2,TRBJ2-3,-,-,CASSQVTSDTQYF,TGTGCCAGCAGCCAAGTTACATCAGATACGCAGTATTTT
TRBV2,TRBJ1-5,-,-,CASARGSNQPQHF,TGTGCCAGCGCTCGAGGCTCTAATCAGCCCCAGCATTTT
TRBV12-2,TRBJ2-7,-,-,CASRLHPSSGISYEQYF,TGTGCAAGTCGCTTACACCCTTCTAGCGGGATAAGCTACGAGCAGTACTTC
TRBV9,TRBJ2-1,-,TRBD2,CASSVATGGLINEQFF,TGTGCCAGCAGCGTAGCGACGGGAGGGCTTATAAATGAGCAGTTCTTC
TRBV19,TRBJ2-1,once,TRBD2,CASSITSGSGQFF,TGTGCCAGCAGTATAACTAGCGGCTCGGGGCAGTTCTTC
TRBV28,TRBJ1-6,-,-,CASSLGRERYNSPLHF,TGTGCCAGCAGTCTGGGAAGGGAGCGTTATAATTCACCCCTCCACTTT
TRBV3-1/TRBV3-2,TRBJ2-5,-,-,CASSRSGVGETQYF,TGTGCCAGCAGCCGTTCGGGAGTTGGGGAGACCCAGTACTTC